The 28 T cell receptor beta chains below all came from one sample that was sequenced in a study of CD8 T cells in ankylosing spondylitis. Their cognate antigens are unknown. TCRdb analysed the 5' RACE reads with MiXCR anew, one entry per CDR3 protein. The table lists about 840,000 distinct CDR3 sequences, about an eighth of them singletons, with less than 0.65% in the top ten. Study findings and constraints: Ankylosing spondylitis blood seemed to carry a telltale TCR beta motif made of under 10 highly homologous variants.

Sequenced sample: blood, either unsorted or a sorted T cell fraction (not recorded which). These receptor sequences come from a male donor with ankylosing spondylitis.

The chain carries TRBV5-1 and TRBJ2-7; tentatively, D is TRBD1 or TRBD2 (5 bases each). Germline CDR1 SGHRS, CDR2 YFSETQ. The length of the CDR3 is 14 residues. V was trimmed by 4 bases and J by 3 bases, leaving 14 bases between them. As DNA, the CDR3 is TGCGCCAGCAGCCGGGGCGGGCTCCTCTACGAGCAGTACTTC. Encoded protein: CASSRGGLLYEQYF.

This clonotype showed up just a few times. The chain is built from TRBV24-1 and TRBJ2-7; D remains unclear. Germline-derived CDR1 and CDR2 are KGHDR and SFDVKD. The CDR3 runs 12 residues. With 9 bases removed from V and 2 bases from J, the gap between germline ends came to 10 bases. CDR3 loop: CATGQDAYEQYF. The CDR3 region has the DNA TGTGCCACCGGGCAGGATGCCTACGAGCAGTACTTC.

The J gene is TRBJ2-5, the V gene TRBV2; D remains ambiguous. The length of the CDR3 is 12 residues. The ends were cut back, 7 bases at V and 4 bases at J, with 10 bases in the middle. From germline, CDR1 is SNHLY and CDR2 FYNNEI. CDR3 in DNA: TGTGCCAGCAATGCAGGTCGAGAGACCCAGTACTTC. The encoded protein is CASNAGRETQYF.

The rearrangement links TRBV7-6 to TRBJ2-1; 11 bases line up with TRBD2. The CDR3 has 16 residues. J was trimmed by 2 bases and V by 4 bases; bases with no gene match: 4. The germline V gene has CDR1 SGHVS and CDR2 FNYEAQ. CDR3 protein: CASSSLSGRAYNEQFF. CDR3 nucleotide sequence: TGTGCCAGCAGCTCACTTAGCGGGAGGGCCTACAATGAGCAGTTCTTC. The full variable domain, its missing parts supplied by reference TRBV7-6 and TRBJ2-1, is GAGVSQSPRYKVTKRGQDVALRCDPISGHVSLYWYRQALGQGPEFLTYFNYEAQQDKSGLPNDRFSAERPEGSISTLTIQRTEQRDSAMYRCASSSLSGRAYNEQFFGPGTRLTVL.

The V call is TRBV5-1, the J call TRBJ2-7; 9 positions match TRBD1. This CDR3 has 14 residues. With 1 base clipped from V and 5 bases from J, the junction kept 4 bases outside the gene matches. Germline loops: CDR1 SGHRS, CDR2 YFSETQ. The CDR3 region has the DNA TGCGCCAGCAGCTTGTTGGGACAGGGTAACGAGCAGTACTTC. It is translated as CASSLLGQGNEQYF.

The chain couples TRBV7-9 to TRBJ1-6; D gene unclear. The CDR3 is 13 residues long. The V end lost 6 bases, the J end lost 7 bases, and 10 bases lay between the germline ends. Looked up from germline, CDR1 is SEHNR and CDR2 is FQNEAQ (reference sequence). The CDR3 nucleotides are TGTGCCAGCAGGGGCCCGCTGAATTCACCCCTCCACTTT. It yields the protein CASRGPLNSPLHF.

This clonotype was detected a few times. Here the CDR3 DNA reads TGTGCCAGCAGCTTGCGAGGGGCATTGAACACTGAAGCTTTCTTT. This sequence encodes CASSLRGALNTEAFF. The V call is TRBV5-5, the J call TRBJ1-1, with D possibly TRBD1 on 5 matching bases. The CDR3 consists of 15 residues. Germline CDR1 is SGHKS and CDR2 is YYEKEE (reference sequence). The V end lost 1 base, the J end lost 0 bases, and 10 bases lay between the germline ends.

The rearrangement links TRBV3-1 to TRBJ2-1, with TRBD2 identical over 8 bases. CDR1 LGHDT and CDR2 YNNKEL come from the germline V gene (reference sequence). The CDR3 has 13 amino acids. V shed 8 bases and J 8 bases; nucleotides not matched to a gene: 8. This chain's CDR3 is CASGTRVIYEQFF. CDR3 in DNA: TGTGCCAGCGGGACTAGAGTTATTTATGAGCAGTTCTTC.

J is TRBJ2-7 and V is TRBV7-2; 8 positions match TRBD1. This CDR3 region has 15 residues. CDR1 and CDR2 from the germline V gene are SGHTA and FQGNSA. The V segment lost 4 bases and the J segment 2 bases; nucleotides outside the gene matches: 7. In DNA, the CDR3 is TGTGCCAGCAGCTCGGACAGGGTTAGGACCTACGAGCAGTACTTC. Protein: CASSSDRVRTYEQYF.

This clonotype was counted only a few times. The chain has TRBV5-1 and TRBJ1-2; TRBD1 is a possible D gene (5 bases). Germline V CDR1 and CDR2: SGHRS, YFSETQ. V lost 1 base, J lost 4 bases, and 14 bases lay in between. This CDR3 region has 15 residues. The CDR3 sequence: CASSLLSGFSYGYTF. CDR3 nucleotides: TGCGCCAGCAGCTTGTTGTCAGGGTTCAGCTATGGCTACACCTTC.

This clonotype was observed many times. V gene TRBV7-2 combines with J gene TRBJ2-5, with D maybe TRBD2 (6 bases). V gave up 2 bases and J gave up 1 base, with 14 bases separating them. This CDR3 has 16 residues. The germline V gene encodes CDR1 SGHTA and CDR2 FQGNSA. CDR3 sequence (DNA): TGTGCCAGCAGCTTATCCCCGGGACTTACCCAAGAGACCCAGTACTTC. Translation: CASSLSPGLTQETQYF.

A word on this clonotype: At one end, the junction sequence differs from germline, possibly due to a read error. The J gene is TRBJ2-3, the V gene TRBV7-7; D is unresolved. Germline V lookup: CDR1 SSHAT, CDR2 FNYEAQ (reference sequence). The CDR3 spans 15 residues. The CDR3: CASSESGLRTDTQYF. CDR3 in DNA: TGTGCTAGCAGCGAATCTGGGCTCCGCACAGATACGCAGTATTTT.

V and J are TRBV20-1 and TRBJ1-5; unclear D gene. This CDR3 comprises 14 residues. The germline CDR1 and CDR2 sequences are DFQATT and SNEGSKA (reference sequence). The ends were cut back, 1 base at V and 3 bases at J, with 10 bases in the middle. CDR3 protein: CSARVNSNNQPQHF. In nucleotides, the CDR3 is TGCAGTGCTAGAGTGAACTCCAACAATCAGCCCCAGCATTTT.

CDR3 amino acids: CAISANQGDRGYTF. In DNA, the CDR3 is TGTGCCATCAGCGCAAACCAGGGTGATCGTGGCTACACCTTC. The V call is TRBV10-3, the J call TRBJ1-2; a weak D match, TRBD1 (5 bases). V was pared by 6 bases and J by 7 bases, with 18 bases between. CDR1 and CDR2 from the germline V gene are ENHRY and SYGVKD. This CDR3 comprises 14 residues.

The chain carries TRBV5-6 and TRBJ2-3; D not certain. V was pared by 2 bases and J by 2 bases, with 6 bases between. Germline-derived CDR1 and CDR2 are SGHDT and YYEEEE. The CDR3 contains 13 residues. CDR3 sequence reads: CASSFALTDTQYF. CDR3 nucleotide sequence: TGTGCCAGCAGCTTCGCGCTCACAGATACGCAGTATTTT.

This clonotype was seen ten or more times. The chain links TRBV7-3 to TRBJ2-3; TRBD2 matches at 13 bases. The CDR3 has 15 amino acids. CDR1 SGHTA and CDR2 FQGTGA come from the germline V gene. With 5 bases clipped from V and 7 bases from J, the junction kept 6 bases outside the gene matches. This CDR3 is CASSARLAGGNTQYF. In DNA form, the CDR3 reads TGTGCCAGCAGCGCTAGACTAGCGGGGGGAAATACGCAGTATTTT.

This clonotype was observed a handful of times. The chain is built from TRBV15 and TRBJ1-6; perhaps TRBD1 as D (6 bases). This CDR3 spans 16 amino acids. Trimming removed 3 bases at V and 8 bases at J, with 17 bases between. Germline V CDR1 and CDR2: LNHNV, YYDKDF (reference sequence). Here the CDR3 reads CATSRSGQISDSPLHF. CDR3 coding DNA: TGTGCCACCAGCAGGTCTGGACAGATATCGGATTCACCCCTCCACTTT.

This clonotype occurred many times. The chain employs TRBV4-2 and TRBJ2-5, with no clear D. Germline values: CDR1 LGHNA, CDR2 YNFKEQ. V was shortened by 5 bases and J by 0 bases, with 7 bases between the two germline ends. The CDR3 has 13 residues. The DNA of the CDR3 is TGTGCCAGCAGCACCACGTACCAAGAGACCCAGTACTTC. Translation gives CASSTTYQETQYF.

V gene TRBV12-3 or TRBV12-4 combines with J gene TRBJ2-6; no clear D gene. V lost 5 bases, J lost 0 bases, and 8 bases lay in between. The CDR3 has 15 amino acids. CDR3 coding DNA: TGTGCCAGCAGTCCCTCCCTCTCTGGGGCCAACGTCCTGACTTTC. This encodes CASSPSLSGANVLTF.

V is TRBV7-9 and J is TRBJ2-7; D is tentatively TRBD1 or TRBD2 (5 bases each). Germline loops: CDR1 SEHNR, CDR2 FQNEAQ (reference sequence). The CDR3 totals 15 residues. Trimming stripped 1 base from V and 5 bases from J, with 15 bases between. For the CDR3, the DNA is TGTGCCAGCAGCTTAGTTTACGGCAGGGACCACGAGCAGTACTTC. Translated, it gives CASSLVYGRDHEQYF.

V usage is TRBV29-1 and J usage is TRBJ1-3, with 7 bases identical to TRBD1. Losses at the gene ends were 1 base for V and 8 bases for J; bases not matched to a gene: 14. This CDR3 comprises 16 residues. Germline CDR1 is SQVTM and CDR2 is ANQGSEA. Written as DNA, the CDR3 is TGCAGCGTTGAAGGGGTTGGTAGGACAGGCCGCTACACCATATATTTT. Translation gives CSVEGVGRTGRYTIYF.

This clonotype was seen repeatedly, ten times or more. This chain joins TRBV5-5 and TRBJ2-1; D remains unclear. Per the germline V gene, CDR1 is SGHKS and CDR2 is YYEKEE (reference sequence). V was pared by 1 base and J by 10 bases, with 6 bases between. This CDR3 region has 11 residues. CDR3 region: CASSLTGEQFF. CDR3 DNA: TGTGCCAGCAGCTTGACGGGCGAGCAGTTCTTC.

The table lists this clonotype with a few counts. The chain uses TRBV7-2 and TRBJ1-4; unclear D gene. Germline loops: CDR1 SGHTA, CDR2 FQGNSA. V lost 0 bases to trimming and J lost 12 bases, with 11 bases between them. The CDR3 sequence is 13 residues long. The CDR3: CASSLAEGSELFF. Written as DNA, the CDR3 is TGTGCCAGCAGCTTAGCGGAAGGTAGCGAACTGTTTTTT. Variable domain in full (rest from reference TRBV7-2 and TRBJ1-4): GAGVSQSPSNKVTEKGKDVELRCDPISGHTALYWYRQSLGQGLEFLIYFQGNSAPDKSGLPSDRFSAERTGGSVSTLTIQRTQQEDSAVYLCASSLAEGSELFFGSGTQLSVL.

The rearrangement links TRBV5-1 to TRBJ2-7; 9 bases match TRBD1. V gave up 4 bases and J gave up 3 bases; unmatched junction bases: 8. This CDR3 comprises 15 residues. Germline V lookup: CDR1 SGHRS, CDR2 YFSETQ. DNA for the CDR3: TGCGCCAGCAGCGAGGGACAGGGTCTTCTCTACGAGCAGTACTTC. Amino acid sequence: CASSEGQGLLYEQYF.

There are a few counts of this clonotype. DNA for the CDR3: TGCAGTGCTTTTGGGTTATATGATCAGCCCCAGCATTTT. This codes for CSAFGLYDQPQHF. The chain employs TRBV20-1 and TRBJ1-5, with unresolved D. V shed 5 bases and J shed 5 bases, with 13 bases lying between them. The germline gives CDR1 DFQATT, CDR2 SNEGSKA (reference sequence). The CDR3 totals 13 residues.

At least ten counts were recorded for this clonotype. The chain is built from TRBV4-3 and TRBJ1-5; no reliable D call. Germline V lookup: CDR1 LGHNA, CDR2 YSLEER. Trimming stripped 0 bases from V and 7 bases from J, with 10 bases between. This CDR3 has 14 residues. The CDR3 DNA reads as TGCGCCAGCAGCCAAGATATCCTTAGGCAGCCCCAGCATTTT. Amino acids: CASSQDILRQPQHF.

This clonotype was found a few times. This chain connects TRBV11-2 to TRBJ2-1, with TRBD1 matching 9 bases. The V gene's germline CDR1 is SGHAT and CDR2 FQNNGV. V shed 11 bases, J shed 6 bases, and the junction held 11 bases outside the gene matches. The CDR3 sequence is 14 residues long. CDR3 coding DNA: TGTGCCGGACGAGGACAGGGGAGCAGCAATGAGCAGTTCTTC. This codes for CAGRGQGSSNEQFF.

CDR3 sequence: CSATSPRYGNTIYF. CDR3 in DNA: TGCAGTGCTACGAGCCCCCGGTACGGAAACACCATATATTTT. The V call is TRBV20-1, the J call TRBJ1-3; D is unresolved. V was cut by 4 bases and J by 4 bases, with 14 bases left in between. Germline V gene lookup returns CDR1 DFQATT and CDR2 SNEGSKA (reference sequence). The CDR3 length is 14 residues.